This TCR beta chain comes out of a study of shared clonotypes between healthy human individuals. Overall study: The people who gave samples were two women and three men aged 18 to 49.

Concerning this clone itself: Its target is unknown.

Germline CDR1 SGHRS, CDR2 YFSETQ. The germline V and J ends were trimmed by 7 bases and 5 bases, with 18 bases remaining between them. The CDR3 sequence is 14 residues long. Clones were sequenced by immunoSEQ multiplex PCR, and TCRdb holds only the in-frame ones, with some missing. Of approximately 2.5 million clones in the sample, 93% were seen once. General study results and limits: Some clonotypes were shared by all four sorted-subset donors, while others were not shared. The non-shared ones had lower generation probabilities than the shared ones. Generally, naive subsets came out with larger estimated richness than memory subsets.

The sequence came from a man younger than 35 in good health. Some clones in this sample may be carry-over from other donors' samples. V and J are TRBV5-1 and TRBJ1-1, with D perhaps TRBD1 (5 bases). Sequencing input: naive CD4+ T cells from PBMCs. The subset here: CD45RA+ positively selected. The CDR3 nucleotides are TGCGCCAGCCAGGGTCCCTCCGGGAAAACTGAAGCTTTCTTT. Translated, it gives CASQGPSGKTEAFF.